The rows below give T cell receptor beta chains drawn from one sample of a study of cytomegalovirus exposure and HLA in healthy donors. Sequencing was performed with immunoSEQ multiplex PCR; in TCRdb, only in-frame clones are kept and a portion is missing. The data hold about 110,000 clones, with less than 80% observed a single time. Sequences were obtained from PBMCs. Receptors originate from a woman between 35 and 50 years old in good health and CMV-seronegative. Each CDR3 is given with its conserved first and last residue. A D gene is named only where the DNA matches it firmly. Some rows have no size entry. The others give once, few or many, or a class for an expanded clone.

v_gene,abundance,j_gene,d_gene,CDR3aa,CDR3nt
TRBV27,NA,TRBJ2-3,NA,CASSFLERTDTQYF,TGTGCCAGCAGCTTCCTAGAGCGCACAGATACGCAGTATTTT
TRBV7-2,NA,TRBJ1-1,TRBD1,CASSDTGTGVTEAFF,TGTGCCAGCAGCGACACCGGGACAGGGGTAACTGAAGCTTTCTTT
TRBV28,NA,TRBJ2-3,NA,CASRHTVTQYF,TGTGCCAGCAGACACACAGTTACGCAGTATTTT
TRBV28,NA,TRBJ2-7,TRBD1,CASSLSGTGGYEQYF,TGTGCCAGCAGTTTATCAGGGACAGGGGGGTACGAGCAGTACTTC
TRBV10-1,few,TRBJ2-7,TRBD1,CASSATGGTYEQYF,TGCGCCAGCAGTGCGACAGGGGGGACCTACGAGCAGTACTTC
TRBV7-2,NA,TRBJ2-7,NA,CASNEGTGPYEQYF,TGTGCCAGCAATGAGGGCACCGGACCCTACGAGCAGTACTTC
TRBV20-1,once,TRBJ2-7,NA,CSAPLSYEQYF,TGCAGTGCCCCCTTATCCTACGAGCAGTACTTC
TRBV4-3,NA,TRBJ1-5,NA,CASSQEFRGGNQPQHF,TGCGCCAGCAGCCAAGAGTTCAGGGGTGGCAATCAGCCCCAGCATTTT
TRBV18,NA,TRBJ1-4,TRBD1,CASSPPDRDPNEKLFF,TGTGCCAGCTCACCACCCGACAGGGATCCTAATGAAAAACTGTTTTTT
TRBV5-1,NA,TRBJ2-3,TRBD2,CASSPGSGSDDTQYF,TGCGCCAGCAGCCCGGGTAGCGGGAGCGACGATACGCAGTATTTT
TRBV4-2,NA,TRBJ1-5,TRBD1,CASSQTGTRDQPQHF,TGTGCCAGCAGCCAGACAGGGACACGAGATCAGCCCCAGCATTTT
TRBV9,few,TRBJ2-1,NA,CASSGDNEGQFF,TGTGCCAGTTCGGGTGATAATGAGGGGCAGTTCTTC
TRBV29-1,once,TRBJ2-1,TRBD2,CSADSGRECNEQFF,TGCAGCGCGGATAGCGGGAGGGAATGCAATGAGCAGTTCTTC
TRBV5-1,NA,TRBJ2-7,NA,CASSPPSYEQYF,TGCGCCAGCAGCCCTCCCTCCTACGAGCAGTACTTC
TRBV28,NA,TRBJ2-7,NA,CASRGPGSSYEQYF,TGTGCCAGCAGAGGACCGGGAAGCTCCTACGAGCAGTACTTC
TRBV19,NA,TRBJ2-1,TRBD2,CASSVAGPYSYNEQFF,TGTGCCAGTAGCGTAGCGGGACCGTACTCCTACAATGAGCAGTTCTTC
TRBV19,NA,TRBJ1-1,NA,CASSRDGNTEAFF,TGTGCCAGTAGTAGAGACGGGAACACTGAAGCTTTCTTT
TRBV27,few,TRBJ2-7,TRBD2,CASSSLGLGSYEQYF,TGTGCCAGCAGTTCCCTTGGACTAGGGAGCTACGAGCAGTACTTC
TRBV28,once,TRBJ1-6,NA,CASRGGNSPLHF,TGTGCCAGCAGAGGCGGGAATTCACCCCTCCACTTT
TRBV19,NA,TRBJ2-2,TRBD1,CASSSGQGANGELFF,TGTGCCAGTAGTTCGGGACAGGGGGCGAACGGGGAGCTGTTTTTT
TRBV7-8,NA,TRBJ2-1,NA,CASSLGRALYNEQFF,TGTGCCAGCAGCTTAGGCAGGGCCCTATACAATGAGCAGTTCTTC
TRBV28,few,TRBJ1-5,NA,CASSYSKSNQPQHF,TGTGCCAGTTCGTACAGTAAAAGCAATCAGCCCCAGCATTTT
TRBV19,NA,TRBJ2-1,TRBD2,CASSNGGRAVSENEQFF,TGTGCCAGTAGTAATGGCGGGAGGGCCGTTTCAGAAAATGAGCAGTTCTTC
TRBV19,NA,TRBJ1-5,NA,CASNDRYNQPQHF,TGTGCCAGTAACGACAGATACAATCAGCCCCAGCATTTT
TRBV28,NA,TRBJ2-1,TRBD2,CASSSPGLAGKRDNEQFF,TGTGCCAGCAGTTCCCCAGGGCTAGCGGGTAAACGGGACAATGAGCAGTTCTTC
TRBV2,NA,TRBJ1-5,TRBD1,CASSGDRENQPQHF,TGTGCCAGCAGTGGGGACAGGGAAAATCAGCCCCAGCATTTT
TRBV10-1,NA,TRBJ1-1,TRBD1,CASSATGTEAFF,TGCGCCAGCAGCGCGACAGGGACTGAAGCTTTCTTT
TRBV19,NA,TRBJ1-1,TRBD1,CASSPRTTGGARTEAFF,TGTGCCAGTAGTCCACGTACGACAGGGGGCGCCCGCACTGAAGCTTTCTTT
TRBV28,NA,TRBJ1-2,TRBD1,CASGPQGRSGYTF,TGTGCCAGCGGACCACAGGGGCGCTCTGGCTACACCTTC
TRBV7-2,NA,TRBJ2-1,TRBD2,CASSLSGVNYNEQFF,TGTGCCAGCAGCTTAAGCGGGGTGAACTACAATGAGCAGTTCTTC
TRBV7-2,NA,TRBJ1-3,NA,CASSLGRGGSGNTIYF,TGTGCCAGCAGCTTAGGTAGAGGGGGCTCTGGAAACACCATATATTTT
TRBV5-4,NA,TRBJ1-2,TRBD1,CASSYDRVEGYTF,TGTGCCAGCAGCTACGACAGGGTGGAAGGCTACACCTTC
TRBV5-1,NA,TRBJ1-1,NA,CASSREGTEAFF,TGCGCCAGCAGCCGGGAAGGCACTGAAGCTTTCTTT
TRBV29-1,NA,TRBJ1-2,TRBD1,CSVEHRGQGNYGYTF,TGCAGCGTTGAACACCGGGGACAGGGGAACTATGGCTACACCTTC
TRBV4-3,few,TRBJ2-7,NA,CASSQGRGAYEQYF,TGCGCCAGCAGCCAAGGCAGGGGCGCCTACGAGCAGTACTTC
TRBV4-3,NA,TRBJ2-3,NA,CASSQDWGGGEVDTQYF,TGCGCCAGCAGCCAAGATTGGGGAGGGGGTGAGGTAGATACGCAGTATTTT
TRBV28,NA,TRBJ1-5,NA,CASTREVGRSNQPQHF,TGTGCCAGCACCCGGGAGGTAGGGAGGAGCAATCAGCCCCAGCATTTT
TRBV28,NA,TRBJ1-3,TRBD1,CAIPYRGLSGNTIYF,TGTGCCATCCCATACAGGGGCCTCTCTGGAAACACCATATATTTT
TRBV6-6,NA,TRBJ1-4,NA,CASSYRDATNEKLFF,TGTGCCAGCAGTTACCGGGATGCAACTAATGAAAAACTGTTTTTT
TRBV7-2,NA,TRBJ1-1,TRBD1,CASTPAGQGGSTEAFF,TGTGCCAGCACCCCGGCGGGACAGGGCGGGAGCACTGAAGCTTTCTTT
TRBV19,NA,TRBJ2-4,NA,CASSIAETRIAKNIQYF,TGTGCCAGTAGTATCGCGGAAACCCGAATAGCCAAAAACATTCAGTACTTC
TRBV25-1,NA,TRBJ2-7,NA,CASREGSREEQYF,TGTGCCAGCAGGGAGGGGAGTCGAGAAGAGCAGTACTTC
TRBV19,NA,TRBJ2-7,NA,CASSIPGSYEQYF,TGTGCCAGTAGTATCCCCGGTTCCTACGAGCAGTACTTC
TRBV7-9,once,TRBJ1-5,NA,CSSSFSTQPQHF,TGTTCCAGCAGCTTTAGTACCCAGCCCCAGCATTTT
TRBV15,NA,TRBJ1-2,NA,CATSNRQNYGYTF,TGTGCCACCAGCAATCGACAAAACTATGGCTACACCTTC
TRBV5-6,NA,TRBJ2-1,NA,CASSAAAGPLYNEQFF,TGTGCCAGCAGCGCCGCCGCGGGGCCCCTCTACAATGAGCAGTTCTTC
TRBV4-3,NA,TRBJ1-2,NA,CASSQLEAGYGYTF,TGCGCCAGCAGCCAGTTAGAAGCTGGCTATGGCTACACCTTC
TRBV2,few,TRBJ2-2,TRBD2,CATQSGGHNTGELFF,TGTGCCACCCAGTCGGGGGGGCATAACACCGGGGAGCTGTTTTTT
TRBV11-2,once,TRBJ1-2,TRBD1,CASSLSSGTAGLYGYTF,TGTGCCAGCAGCTTGTCTTCCGGGACAGCTGGCCTCTATGGCTACACCTTC
TRBV5-5,NA,TRBJ2-1,NA,CASSLEPQDGGNEQFF,TGTGCCAGCAGCTTGGAGCCTCAGGACGGGGGCAATGAGCAGTTCTTC
TRBV7-2,NA,TRBJ2-7,NA,CASSLVDYREQYF,TGTGCCAGCAGCTTAGTAGACTATCGCGAGCAGTACTTC
TRBV7-8,NA,TRBJ1-1,NA,CASSQGNTEAFF,TGTGCCAGCAGCCAGGGGAACACTGAAGCTTTCTTT
TRBV10-2,NA,TRBJ2-7,TRBD1,CASNPSPGQSYEQYF,TGCGCCAGCAACCCCTCTCCGGGACAGAGCTACGAGCAGTACTTC
TRBV23-1,NA,TRBJ1-1,NA,CASSTQEVFTEAFF,TGCGCCAGCAGTACTCAAGAGGTTTTCACTGAAGCTTTCTTT
TRBV7-8,NA,TRBJ2-5,TRBD2,CASSPETSGGEETQYF,TGTGCCAGCAGCCCCGAGACTAGCGGGGGGGAAGAGACCCAGTACTTC